This T cell receptor beta chain was profiled in a study of T-cell memory formation after mild COVID-19. About the study: Largely, TCR clusters stayed within a single donor.

Worth noting for this clonotype: Its antigen is unknown.

Study-level points and caveats: Later expanders leaned CD4+, whereas clones that contracted between day 15 and 85 were balanced CD4/CD8. SARS-CoV-2 specificity of second-wave clones peaking day 37 was unconfirmed. Researchers report contracting CD4+ clones mostly in CM and EM, with CD8+ clones in EMRA.

MiXCR was run by TCRdb on the 5' RACE reads, yielding one entry per CDR3 protein. The table includes hundreds of thousands of distinct CDR3 sequences, around 20% detected once. V dropped 4 bases and J dropped 5; count of bases not matched to a gene: 7. The CDR3 totals 15 residues. Per the germline V gene, CDR1 is SGHTA and CDR2 is FQGTGA. The chain links TRBV7-3 to TRBJ2-5; 10 bases map to TRBD2. Sequencing input: PBMCs or a T cell subset sorted from them (not recorded which). The clonotype originates from a man younger than 35 who had mild COVID-19 (a few samples of this study predate the infection). Cell type and time point are not known. CDR3 coding DNA: TGTGCCAGCAGCTGGGCGAGCGGGGGGGCGGAGACCCAGTACTTC. Translation: CASSWASGGAETQYF.